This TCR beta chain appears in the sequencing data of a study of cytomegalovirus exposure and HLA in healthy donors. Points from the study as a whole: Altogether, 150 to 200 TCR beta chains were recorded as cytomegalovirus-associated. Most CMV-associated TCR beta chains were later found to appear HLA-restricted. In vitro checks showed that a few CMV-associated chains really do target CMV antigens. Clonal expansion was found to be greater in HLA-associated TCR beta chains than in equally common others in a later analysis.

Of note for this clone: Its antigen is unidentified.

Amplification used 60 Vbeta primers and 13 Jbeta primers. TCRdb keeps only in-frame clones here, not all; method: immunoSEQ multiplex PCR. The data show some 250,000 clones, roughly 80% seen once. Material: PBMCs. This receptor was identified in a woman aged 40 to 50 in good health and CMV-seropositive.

CDR3 loop: CASSYGGGNSPLHF. The DNA for the CDR3 is TGTGCCAGCAGTTACGGGGGAGGAAATTCACCCCTCCACTTT. The J gene is TRBJ1-6, the V gene TRBV6-5; a weak D match, TRBD1 (5 bases). The V end was cut by 2 bases, the J end by 7 bases, with 9 bases between. The CDR3 runs to 14 residues. Germline lookup yields CDR1 MNHEY and CDR2 SVGAGI.